These 26 T cell receptor beta chains were sequenced from one sample in a study of blood T cell repertoires in COVID-19. Produced via immunoSEQ multiplex PCR; TCRdb's table is partial and in-frame only. This table has about 170,000 clones, about four fifths appearing once. The specimen was peripheral blood. These receptors all come from a woman in her 70s who had recovered from COVID-19.

The rearrangement joins TRBV29-1 to TRBJ1-1; 8 bases align to TRBD1. The CDR3 totals 13 residues. Trimming removed 6 bases from V and 4 bases from J; junction bases left unmatched: 7. The germline gives CDR1 SQVTM, CDR2 ANQGSEA. CDR3 nucleotides: TGCAGCGTGAGACAGGGGTTGGCCACTGAAGCTTTCTTT. This gives the protein CSVRQGLATEAFF. Using reference TRBV29-1 and TRBJ1-1 for the parts outside the CDR3, the full variable domain is SAVISQKPSRDICQRGTSLTIQCQVDSQVTMMFWYRQQPGQSLTLIATANQGSEATYESGFVIDKFPISRPNLTFSTLTVSNMSPEDSSIYLCSVRQGLATEAFFGQGTRLTVV.

This sequence joins TRBV15 and TRBJ1-2; tentatively, D is TRBD1 (6 bases). The germline V and J ends were trimmed by 5 bases and 5 bases, with 18 bases remaining between them. This CDR3 contains 15 residues. CDR1 LNHNV and CDR2 YYDKDF come from the germline V gene (reference sequence). The CDR3 sequence is CATSGGQHMGYGYTF. CDR3 bases: TGTGCCACCAGCGGCGGACAGCACATGGGGTATGGCTACACCTTC. The variable domain in full, completed from reference TRBV15 and TRBJ1-2, reads DAMVIQNPRYQVTQFGKPVTLSCSQTLNHNVMYWYQQKSSQAPKLLFHYYDKDFNNEADTPDNFQSRRPNTSFCFLDIRSPGLGDTAMYLCATSGGQHMGYGYTFGSGTRLTVV.

The rearrangement joins TRBV7-9 to TRBJ1-2, with TRBD1 matching over 9 bases. The V and J ends lost 3 bases and 2 bases, in that order; junction bases with no gene match: 1. This CDR3 is built from 14 residues. Germline CDR1 is SEHNR and CDR2 is FQNEAQ (reference sequence). CDR3 DNA: TGTGCCAGCAGCTTTGGACAGGGGAACTATGGCTACACCTTC. It yields the protein CASSFGQGNYGYTF.

The chain couples TRBV9 to TRBJ2-7; 7 bases match TRBD2. The CDR3 runs 16 residues. Germline CDR1 SGDLS, CDR2 YYNGEE. With 0 bases clipped from V and 1 base from J, the junction kept 7 bases outside the gene matches. CDR3 sequence (DNA): TGTGCCAGCAGCGTAGGGGGTAGCGGGCCGTCCTACGAGCAGTACTTC. Protein product: CASSVGGSGPSYEQYF.

This chain links TRBV19 with TRBJ2-1; D gene unclear. The V and J ends lost 5 bases and 8 bases respectively, with 13 bases between them. Germline assignment: CDR1 LNHDA and CDR2 SQIVND (reference sequence). This CDR3 contains 13 residues. The CDR3 DNA reads TGTGCCAGTAGTCGGGTCCCTCCTCATGAGCAGTTCTTC. It encodes CASSRVPPHEQFF.

The rearrangement uses TRBV7-3 and TRBJ2-5; 12 bases agree with TRBD2. After removal of 8 bases from V and 4 bases from J, the junction contained 2 bases not matched to a gene. Germline CDR1 reads SGHTA; CDR2 reads FQGTGA. The CDR3 has 13 residues. The CDR3 sequence: CASGGLAGETQYF. The CDR3 DNA follows: TGTGCCAGCGGGGGACTAGCGGGAGAGACCCAGTACTTC. Variable domain in full (rest from reference TRBV7-3 and TRBJ2-5): GAGVSQTPSNKVTEKGKYVELRCDPISGHTALYWYRQSLGQGPEFLIYFQGTGAADDSGLPNDRFFAVRPEGSVSTLKIQRTERGDSAVYLCASGGLAGETQYFGPGTRLLVL.

The chain is built from TRBV5-4 and TRBJ2-3; 12 nucleotides align to TRBD2. The CDR3 is 16 residues long. V was clipped by 4 bases and J by 6 bases; unmatched bases: 9. CDR1 and CDR2 (germline): SGHNT, YYREEE (reference sequence). The CDR3 loop is CASSPRTSGTLDTQYF. CDR3 nucleotide sequence: TGTGCCAGCAGCCCGCGGACTAGCGGGACGTTGGATACGCAGTATTTT.

The V and J genes are TRBV30 and TRBJ1-2; weak D call: TRBD1 (5 bases). Germline V gives CDR1 GTSNPN, CDR2 SVGIG (reference sequence). CDR3 length: 13 amino acids. The V and J ends lost 8 bases and 5 bases respectively, with 18 bases between them. The CDR3 region is CATDRSSKYGYTF. In DNA, the CDR3 is TGTGCCACCGACAGAAGCTCGAAGTATGGCTACACCTTC.

J is TRBJ1-4 and V is TRBV3-1 (or the pseudogene TRBV3-2); D call uncertain. The CDR3 consists of 12 residues. V lost 1 base, J lost 15 bases, and 12 bases lay in between. Germline lookup yields CDR1 LGHDT and CDR2 YNNKEL (reference sequence). CDR3 sequence (DNA): TGTGCCAGCAGCCAAGGTGGCCCGGGGATGTTTTTT. Translation: CASSQGGPGMFF.

V and J are TRBV5-5 and TRBJ1-3; no clear D. CDR1 and CDR2 (germline): SGHKS, YYEKEE (reference sequence). V lost 0 bases and J 0 bases, leaving 4 bases between the germline ends. The CDR3 length is 14 residues. CDR3 loop: CASSLDISGNTIYF. Here the CDR3 DNA reads TGTGCCAGCAGCTTGGACATCTCTGGAAACACCATATATTTT.

The J gene is TRBJ1-4, the V gene TRBV6-4; 9 nucleotides align to TRBD1. Per germline, CDR1 MRHNA and CDR2 SNTAGT. V lost 4 bases to trimming and J lost 6 bases; unmatched junction nucleotides: 9. There are 16 residues in the CDR3. The CDR3 here is CASSGLDRGGDEKLFF. The CDR3 region has the DNA TGTGCCAGCAGTGGCCTCGACAGGGGGGGGGATGAAAAACTGTTTTTT.

This chain uses TRBV4-1 with TRBJ2-1; D unresolved. V gave up 4 bases and J gave up 2 bases, with 15 bases separating them. The CDR3 consists of 16 residues. Per the germline V gene, CDR1 is MGHRA and CDR2 is YSYEKL. The CDR3 region has the DNA TGCGCCAGCAGCCCGACACTCGGCCCCCCCTACAATGAGCAGTTCTTC. Amino acids: CASSPTLGPPYNEQFF.

The chain employs TRBV19 and TRBJ1-5, with 7 bases fitting TRBD1. J was trimmed by 0 bases and V by 4 bases; bases with no gene match: 15. The CDR3 contains 19 residues. Germline V gene data show CDR1 as LNHDA and CDR2 as SQIVND (reference sequence). The DNA of the CDR3 is TGTGCCAGTAGTACCACCCGACCCGGGACAGCTTATAGCAATCAGCCCCAGCATTTT. Translated, it gives CASSTTRPGTAYSNQPQHF.

V usage is TRBV9 and J usage is TRBJ2-1; a weak D match, TRBD1 (6 bases). Deletions cut 2 bases from V and 7 bases from J, with 16 bases between. Looked up from germline, CDR1 is SGDLS and CDR2 is YYNGEE. The CDR3 sequence is 15 residues long. CDR3 loop: CASSVSGVYPNEQFF. The CDR3 coding sequence is TGTGCCAGCAGCGTTTCAGGGGTTTACCCTAATGAGCAGTTCTTC. The variable domain in full, completed from reference TRBV9 and TRBJ2-1, reads DSGVTQTPKHLITATGQRVTLRCSPRSGDLSVYWYQQSLDQGLQFLIQYYNGEERAKGNILERFSAQQFPDLHSELNLSSLELGDSALYFCASSVSGVYPNEQFFGPGTRLTVL.

The J gene is TRBJ2-1, the V gene TRBV6-2 or TRBV6-3, with 9 bases identical to TRBD2. The CDR3 has 15 amino acids. V lost 2 bases to trimming and J lost 7 bases; unmatched junction nucleotides: 6. Germline CDR1 and CDR2: MNHEY and SVGEGT. CDR3 sequence reads: CASSYRREGRNEQFF. The DNA of the CDR3 is TGTGCCAGCAGTTACCGGCGGGAGGGCCGGAATGAGCAGTTCTTC.

This clone was detected only once. The CDR3 region has the DNA TGTGCCAGCAAACTACGGGAGGTTTCGGCCCTCCACTTT. Translated: CASKLREVSALHF. The chain carries TRBV6-5 and TRBJ1-6; D is undetermined. V lost 7 bases to trimming and J lost 14 bases, with 18 bases between them. Germline CDR1 reads MNHEY; CDR2 reads SVGAGI. The CDR3 totals 13 residues.

The V gene is TRBV5-1, the J gene TRBJ1-6, with D possibly matching TRBD1 (5 bases). The germline V and J ends were trimmed by 0 bases and 8 bases, with 6 bases remaining between them. In germline, CDR1 is SGHRS, CDR2 YFSETQ. The CDR3 spans 13 residues. For the CDR3, the DNA is TGCGCCAGCAGCTTGGGGGGGGATTCACCCCTCCACTTT. It translates to CASSLGGDSPLHF.

The chain couples TRBV5-1 to TRBJ1-2; 9 bases map to TRBD1. V was pared by 2 bases and J by 9 bases, with 11 bases of the junction left unmatched. The CDR3 length is 15 residues. Germline CDR1 SGHRS, CDR2 YFSETQ. CDR3 region: CASSLPHGQGKSYTF. CDR3 DNA sequence: TGCGCCAGCAGCTTACCCCACGGACAGGGGAAAAGCTACACCTTC.

The chain combines TRBV5-4 with TRBJ2-1, with a tentative D call TRBD1 (6 bases). Looked up from germline, CDR1 is SGHNT and CDR2 is YYREEE (reference sequence). The V and J ends lost 2 bases and 14 bases respectively, with 14 bases between them. This CDR3 spans 12 amino acids. In DNA form, the CDR3 reads TGTGCCAGCAGCTTTGGGACACCGAAGGAGTTCTTC. The encoded protein is CASSFGTPKEFF.

With respect to this clone: This sample includes further DNA sequences coding for the same CDR3. This sequence joins TRBV5-1 and TRBJ2-1; TRBD1 is a possible D gene (5 bases). Per the germline V gene, CDR1 is SGHRS and CDR2 is YFSETQ. Trimming removed 0 bases from V and 9 bases from J, with 16 bases in between. This CDR3 has 15 residues. CDR3 region: CASSLEGARGTEQFF. Here the CDR3 DNA reads TGCGCCAGCAGCTTGGAAGGGGCTAGGGGCACTGAGCAGTTCTTC.

The rearrangement uses TRBV5-5 and TRBJ1-1, with TRBD1 as a possible D gene (5 bases). V shed 2 bases and J shed 0 bases, with 14 bases lying between them. Germline V gives CDR1 SGHKS, CDR2 YYEKEE (reference sequence). CDR3 length: 16 residues. The CDR3 nucleotides read TGTGCCAGCAGCTTCGTCCCACAGGCCATGAACACTGAAGCTTTCTTT. Its protein product is CASSFVPQAMNTEAFF.

V usage is TRBV15 and J usage is TRBJ1-3; D gene unclear. The germline CDR1 and CDR2 sequences are LNHNV and YYDKDF (reference sequence). The V and J ends lost 5 bases and 4 bases respectively, with 15 bases between them. The CDR3 is 15 residues long. CDR3 region: CATSPSGVWGNTIYF. The DNA of the CDR3 is TGTGCCACCAGCCCCAGCGGGGTTTGGGGAAACACCATATATTTT.

The chain has TRBV21-1 and TRBJ1-2. TRBV21-1 is classified as a pseudogene. The CDR3 is 13 residues long. CDR3 bases: TGTGCCAACGGGGGGCAGGGGTACTATAGCTACACCTTC. Amino acids: CANGGQGYYSYTF.

This sequence joins TRBV5-4 and TRBJ2-6; D is uncertain. Trimming left V 4 bases short and J 3 bases short, with 5 bases between. Germline V CDR1 and CDR2: SGHNT, YYREEE (reference sequence). The CDR3 has 13 amino acids. CDR3 loop: CASSTVGANVLTF. The DNA of the CDR3 is TGTGCCAGCAGCACAGTTGGGGCCAACGTCCTGACTTTC.

About this clone itself: An end of the junction does not agree with germline; a read error may underlie this. The same CDR3 is also encoded by other DNA sequences in this sample. This rearrangement joins TRBV11-3 to TRBJ2-2; TRBD2 matches at 11 bases. The CDR3 totals 15 residues. Germline V lookup: CDR1 SGHNT, CDR2 YENEEA. The CDR3 reads CASSSLAGGAGELFF. In DNA form, the CDR3 reads TGCGCCAGCAGCTCGCTAGCGGGAGGCGCCGGGGAGCTGTTTTTT.

CDR3 sequence: CASSTRDIGWVRQPQHF. The CDR3, as DNA: TGTGCCAGTAGTACCCGGGACATCGGGTGGGTACGTCAGCCCCAGCATTTT. The chain has TRBV19 and TRBJ1-5; possible D gene TRBD1, 6 bases. Trimming pared 4 bases from V and 6 bases from J, leaving 22 bases between. This CDR3 spans 17 amino acids. CDR1 is LNHDA and CDR2 is SQIVND in the germline V gene (reference sequence).